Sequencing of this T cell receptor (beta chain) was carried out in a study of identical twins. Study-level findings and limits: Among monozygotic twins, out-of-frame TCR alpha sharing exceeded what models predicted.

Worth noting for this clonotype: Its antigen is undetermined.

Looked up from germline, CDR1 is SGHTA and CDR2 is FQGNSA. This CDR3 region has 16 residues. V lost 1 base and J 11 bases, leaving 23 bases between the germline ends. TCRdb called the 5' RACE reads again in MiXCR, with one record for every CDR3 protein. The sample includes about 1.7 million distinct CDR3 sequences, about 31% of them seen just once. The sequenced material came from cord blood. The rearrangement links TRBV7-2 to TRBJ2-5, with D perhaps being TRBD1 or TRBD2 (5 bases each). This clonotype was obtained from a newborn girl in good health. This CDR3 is CASSLVGPGTANEQYF. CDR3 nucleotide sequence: TGTGCCAGCAGCTTAGTAGGACCCGGGACGGCAAATGAGCAGTACTTC.